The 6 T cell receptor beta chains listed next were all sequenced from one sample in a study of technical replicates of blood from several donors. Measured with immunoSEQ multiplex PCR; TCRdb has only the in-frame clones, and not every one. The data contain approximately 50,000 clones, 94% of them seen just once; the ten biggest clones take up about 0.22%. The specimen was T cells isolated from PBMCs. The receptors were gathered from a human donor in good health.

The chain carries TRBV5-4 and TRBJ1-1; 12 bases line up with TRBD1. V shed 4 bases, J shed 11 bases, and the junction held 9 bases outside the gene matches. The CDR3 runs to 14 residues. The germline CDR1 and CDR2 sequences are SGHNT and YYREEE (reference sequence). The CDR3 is CASSKKGQGARAFF. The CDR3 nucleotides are TGTGCCAGCAGCAAAAAGGGACAGGGGGCGCGGGCTTTCTTT.

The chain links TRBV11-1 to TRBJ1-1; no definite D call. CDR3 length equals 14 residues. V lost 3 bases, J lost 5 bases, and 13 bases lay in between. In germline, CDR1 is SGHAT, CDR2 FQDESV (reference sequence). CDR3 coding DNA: TGTGCCAGCAGCTTCCTGGAGGTCGGGACTGAAGCTTTCTTT. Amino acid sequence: CASSFLEVGTEAFF. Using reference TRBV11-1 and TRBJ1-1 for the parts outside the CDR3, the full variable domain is EAEVAQSPRYKITEKSQAVAFWCDPISGHATLYWYRQILGQGPELLVQFQDESVVDDSQLPKDRFSAERLKGVDSTLKIQPAELGDSAMYLCASSFLEVGTEAFFGQGTRLTVV.

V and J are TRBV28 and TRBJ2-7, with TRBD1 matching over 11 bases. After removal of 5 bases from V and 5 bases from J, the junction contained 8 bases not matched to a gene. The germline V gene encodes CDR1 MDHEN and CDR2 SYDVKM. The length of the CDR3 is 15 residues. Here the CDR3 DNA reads TGTGCCAGCAGTGGGCCGGGACAGGGGGTCCACGAGCAGTACTTC. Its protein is CASSGPGQGVHEQYF.

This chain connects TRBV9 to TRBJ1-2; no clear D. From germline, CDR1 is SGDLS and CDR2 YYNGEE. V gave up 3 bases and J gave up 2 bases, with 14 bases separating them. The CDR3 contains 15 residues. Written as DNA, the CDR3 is TGTGCCAGCAGCGCCTCCCCGGCAGCGAACTATGGCTACACCTTC. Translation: CASSASPAANYGYTF.

The CDR3, as DNA: TGTGCCAGCAGCTCCGGGACTAGCAGAGACGAGCAGTACTTC. This codes for CASSSGTSRDEQYF. V is TRBV11-3 and J is TRBJ2-7, with 9 bases matching TRBD2. Germline CDR1 is SGHNT and CDR2 is YENEEA. V lost 4 bases, J lost 5 bases, and 6 bases stayed unmatched. CDR3 length: 14 residues.

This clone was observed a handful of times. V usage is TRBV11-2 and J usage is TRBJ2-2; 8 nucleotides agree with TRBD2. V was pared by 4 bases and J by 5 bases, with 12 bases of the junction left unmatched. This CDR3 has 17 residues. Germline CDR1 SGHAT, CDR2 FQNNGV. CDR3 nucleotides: TGTGCCAGCAGCTCCAGCCGGGGCGGGAGGAAGACCGGGGAGCTGTTTTTT. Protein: CASSSSRGGRKTGELFF.